These T cell receptor beta chains were read from a single sample in a study of PD-1 blockade in classical Hodgkin lymphoma. Here immunoSEQ multiplex PCR was the method, and the copy in TCRdb shows in-frame clones only, minus some. The table records approximately 27,000 clones, around 79% of them present only once. Sequencing used peripheral blood mononuclear cells (PBMCs), obtained before the fourth cycle of nivolumab. The receptors here all came from a human donor with classical Hodgkin lymphoma. Each CDR3 is given with its conserved first and last residue. The order of the fields is J gene, D gene, V gene, clone size, CDR3 DNA, CDR3 protein. D genes are given only for firm matches. Rows may omit the clone size; those that give it use once, few, many or a size class.

TRBJ2-7 | - | TRBV6-5 | - | TGTGCCAGCAAGCGAAGGACCGCTGGGCACGAGCAGTACTTC | CASKRRTAGHEQYF
TRBJ2-5 | - | TRBV6-1 | few | TGTGCCAGCAGAAGGGGCCGCGGGTCAGAGACCCAGTACTTC | CASRRGRGSETQYF
TRBJ2-7 | - | TRBV6-5 | - | TGTGCCAGCACTTCACCCCTTTACGAGCAGTACTTC | CASTSPLYEQYF
TRBJ2-1 | TRBD1 | TRBV6-1 | - | TGTGCCAGCAGTAACCCGGACAGGGGAGAACATGAGCAGTTCTTC | CASSNPDRGEHEQFF
TRBJ2-5 | TRBD1 | TRBV4-3 | - | TGCGCCAGCAGCCTTTCGACAGGGACGCAAGAGACCCAGTACTTC | CASSLSTGTQETQYF
TRBJ2-4 | TRBD2 | TRBV7-9 | - | TGTGCCAGCAGCCCCGGGGAGGGTATAGCCAAAAACATTCAGTACTTC | CASSPGEGIAKNIQYF
TRBJ1-1 | - | TRBV19 | - | TGTGCCAGTAGTATAGTGAGGAACACTGAAGCTTTCTTT | CASSIVRNTEAFF
TRBJ1-2 | - | TRBV27 | - | TGTGCCAGCAGTTTCTTACAGGGTTCGGACTACACCTTC | CASSFLQGSDYTF
TRBJ1-6 | TRBD1 | TRBV11-2 | - | TGTGCCAGCAGCCTCACAGGGGGCCATTCACCCCTCCACTTT | CASSLTGGHSPLHF
TRBJ1-3 | - | TRBV6-5 | few | TGTGCCAGCAGCCCGAACTCTGGAAACACCATATATTTT | CASSPNSGNTIYF
TRBJ2-1 | TRBD2 | TRBV11-2 | - | TGTGCCAGCAGCTTCCCACTAGCGGGGGGGGAGCAGTTCTTC | CASSFPLAGGEQFF
TRBJ1-2 | - | TRBV9 | few | TGTGCCAGCACTCCCGGACAGTCCCTCTATGGCTACACCTTC | CASTPGQSLYGYTF
TRBJ2-5 | TRBD1 | TRBV19 | - | TGTGCCAGTAGTTCCGGACAGGGTGCGTGGGGGGAGACCCAGTACTTC | CASSSGQGAWGETQYF
TRBJ2-1 | TRBD1 | TRBV28 | - | TGTGCCAGCACCCTCGTCGGGGACAGAAACAATGAGCAGTTCTTC | CASTLVGDRNNEQFF
TRBJ2-3 | - | TRBV19 | few | TGTGCCAGTAGAGAACAGGGTTTAGGAGGCACAGATACGCAGTATTTT | CASREQGLGGTDTQYF
TRBJ1-6 | - | TRBV5-1 | - | TGCGCCAGCAGCTACGGCTCCTATAATTCACCCCTCCACTTT | CASSYGSYNSPLHF
TRBJ2-5 | - | TRBV2 | - | TGTGCCAGCAGGGTCCCGGACGGGCCAGAGACCCAGTACTTC | CASRVPDGPETQYF
TRBJ2-5 | - | TRBV6-5 | - | TGTGCCAGCAGCCCCCCCGGCCTAGGAGAGACCCAGTACTTC | CASSPPGLGETQYF
TRBJ1-1 | TRBD1 | TRBV6-1 | - | TGTGCCAGCAGTCAAACAGGGGGGGTCACTGAAGCTTTCTTT | CASSQTGGVTEAFF
TRBJ2-3 | - | TRBV2 | - | TGTGCCAGCAGTGAAAGGCTAACGGTCCTCCTTTGGGGGGATACGCAGTATTTT | CASSERLTVLLWGDTQYF
TRBJ2-7 | - | TRBV29-1 | - | TGCAGCGTGACTAAAGGGAGCTCCTACGAGCAGTACTTC | CSVTKGSSYEQYF
TRBJ2-2 | TRBD1 | TRBV7-2 | - | TGTGCCAGCAGGACAGGGGGCGGGGAGCTGTTTTTT | CASRTGGGELFF
TRBJ2-7 | TRBD1 | TRBV9 | - | TGTGCCAGCAGCCCCCAGTCCCGGGACAGGGGAGACGAGCAGTACTTC | CASSPQSRDRGDEQYF
TRBJ2-7 | TRBD1 | TRBV15 | - | TGTGCCACCAGCAGAGGCCAGGGGGCAGGTAACGAGCAGTACTTC | CATSRGQGAGNEQYF
TRBJ2-7 | - | TRBV10-3 | - | TGTGCCCTGGGTACAGGCCCCTCCTACGAGCAGTACTTC | CALGTGPSYEQYF
TRBJ2-6 | - | TRBV7-3 | few | TGTGCCAGCAGCTCGTCTCACGTCCTGACTTTC | CASSSSHVLTF
TRBJ1-6 | - | TRBV7-8 | - | TGTGCCAGCAGCTTGCGGAACACAAGGTCGTATAATTCACCCCTCCACTTT | CASSLRNTRSYNSPLHF
TRBJ2-7 | - | TRBV5-6 | - | TGTGCCAGCAGCTTCGGCAGGAAATCCTTCTACGAGCAGTACTTC | CASSFGRKSFYEQYF
TRBJ1-1 | - | TRBV7-9 | once | TGTGCCAGCAGCCCCAGGGATAACACTGAAGCTTTCTTT | CASSPRDNTEAFF
TRBJ2-2 | - | TRBV27 | - | TGTGCCAGCACCCCCCGGGGCACCGGGGAGCTGTTTTTT | CASTPRGTGELFF
TRBJ2-7 | - | TRBV5-4 | - | TGTGCCAGCAGCAGGCGGGACACCCTCTCCTACGAGCAGTACTTC | CASSRRDTLSYEQYF
TRBJ1-5 | - | TRBV5-4 | - | TGTGCCAGCAGCGCGGGACCGGGAGGAGGGAAGCCCCAGCATTTT | CASSAGPGGGKPQHF
TRBJ2-7 | - | TRBV7-6 | few | TGTGCCAGCAGCTCCCTGGGGGTAGCGGCGCGCGAGCAGTACTTC | CASSSLGVAAREQYF
TRBJ2-5 | - | TRBV7-7 | - | TGTGCTAGCAGCTTGGGACGCTTATACCAAGAGACCCAGTACTTC | CASSLGRLYQETQYF
TRBJ1-1 | - | TRBV28 | - | TGTGCCAGCAGGCGGGGAGAGGCTGAAGCTTTCTTT | CASRRGEAEAFF
TRBJ2-1 | TRBD2 | TRBV9 | - | TGTGCCAGCAGCGTAGATAGCGGGGGTACCGGGAATGAGCAGTTCTTC | CASSVDSGGTGNEQFF
TRBJ2-4 | - | TRBV4-1 | - | TGCGCCAGCAGCCCCTTACGGGCCAAAAACATTCAGTACTTC | CASSPLRAKNIQYF
TRBJ1-2 | - | TRBV2 | - | TGTGCCATCTCAGGCGGGTTGGGGGACTATGGCTACACCTTC | CAISGGLGDYGYTF
TRBJ2-3 | - | TRBV5-1 | - | TGCGCCAGCAGCGCCGGGGGTTTCACAGATACGCAGTATTTT | CASSAGGFTDTQYF
TRBJ2-5 | - | TRBV19 | few | TGTGCCAGTAGTATGGTCCACCCTTGGTACCAAGAGACCCAGTACTTC | CASSMVHPWYQETQYF
TRBJ1-5 | TRBD1 | TRBV5-6 | once | TGTGCCAGCAGCTTGTTCACAGGGGGCAGCAATCAGCCCCAGCATTTT | CASSLFTGGSNQPQHF
TRBJ1-2 | - | TRBV7-9 | - | TGTGCCAGCAGCTTAGGGCCTTTCAGGGAAAGTGGCTACACCTTC | CASSLGPFRESGYTF
TRBJ2-1 | TRBD2 | TRBV4-1 | - | TGCGCCAGCCTAAGCGGGGGGGCCCACAATGAGCAGTTCTTC | CASLSGGAHNEQFF
TRBJ1-2 | - | TRBV14 | - | TGTGCCAGCAGCCTCGTACAGTCCTCCTTTAACTATGGCTACACCTTC | CASSLVQSSFNYGYTF
TRBJ2-5 | TRBD2 | TRBV7-8 | - | TGTGCCAGCAGTCCCTCACTATACACGGGAGGGGGGTCCCAGTACTTC | CASSPSLYTGGGSQYF
TRBJ2-7 | TRBD1 | TRBV28 | once | TGTGCCAGCACCCCACAGGGGGGCTCCTACGAGCAGTACTTC | CASTPQGGSYEQYF
TRBJ2-6 | - | TRBV30 | few | TGTGCCAAGAAATTCTCTGGGGCCAACGTCCTGACTTTC | CAKKFSGANVLTF
TRBJ2-1 | TRBD1 | TRBV19 | - | TGTGCCAGTACCCCGGAAGGGACAGGATACAATGAGCAGTTCTTC | CASTPEGTGYNEQFF
TRBJ2-4 | - | TRBV19 | - | TGTGCCAGTAGTTTTGATTCCCTGGGCCGTAACGTTCAGTACTTC | CASSFDSLGRNVQYF
TRBJ1-2 | - | TRBV7-2 | - | TGTGCCAGCAGCTTAGGGCCCACGCAGGGCGGCTACACCTTC | CASSLGPTQGGYTF
TRBJ1-3 | TRBD1 | TRBV6-5 | - | TGTGCCAGCAGTTCCCTGACAGGGGAAGGAAACACCATATATTTT | CASSSLTGEGNTIYF
TRBJ1-1 | - | TRBV29-1 | - | TGCAGCGTTGAAGACAGACAGGATGCCTCTGAAGCTTTCTTT | CSVEDRQDASEAFF
TRBJ1-4 | - | TRBV6-1 | - | TGTGCCAGCAGTGTTGGCTCCTACGAAAAACTGTTTTTT | CASSVGSYEKLFF